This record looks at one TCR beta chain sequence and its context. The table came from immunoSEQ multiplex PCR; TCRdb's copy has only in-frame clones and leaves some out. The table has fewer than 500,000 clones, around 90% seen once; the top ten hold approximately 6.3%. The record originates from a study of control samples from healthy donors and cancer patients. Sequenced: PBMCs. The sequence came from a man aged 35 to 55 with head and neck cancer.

CDR3 coding DNA: TGTGCCTGGAGTGTTCAGGGGAGGAACACTGAAGCTTTCTTT. This sequence encodes CAWSVQGRNTEAFF. The chain joins TRBV30 to TRBJ1-1; D may be TRBD1 (6 bases). Trimming removed 0 bases from V and 1 base from J, with 9 bases in between. The V gene's germline CDR1 is GTSNPN and CDR2 SVGIG (reference sequence). This CDR3 has 14 residues.